This T cell receptor beta chain came from a study of T cells in Graves' hyperthyroidism and ophthalmopathy. Whole-study results and caveats: Ophthalmopathy was told apart from stable hyperthyroidism by a 13 V-J model.

TCR beta CDR3 regions were amplified from RNA. A set of HTBI primers served as the primers for a first-round RT-PCR of the TCR CDR3. TCRdb re-analysed the multiplex PCR reads in MiXCR, keeping a single row per CDR3 protein. The sample comprises about 680,000 distinct CDR3 sequences, 30% to 40% of which are singletons, and approximately 31% rests with the top ten. With V trimmed by 0 bases and J by 0 bases, 2 bases remained unmatched. CDR3 length: 15 amino acids. Per the germline V gene, CDR1 is SGHVS and CDR2 is FQNEAQ. The table lists this clonotype with many counts. The antigen remains unidentified. Sequenced: blood. The chain employs TRBV7-8 and TRBJ2-7, with 7 bases aligning to TRBD1. The TCR sequence derives from a woman aged 35 to 49 with Graves' hyperthyroidism. The CDR3 here is CASSLAGDSSYEQYF. As DNA, the CDR3 is TGTGCCAGCAGCTTAGCCGGGGACAGCTCCTACGAGCAGTACTTC.